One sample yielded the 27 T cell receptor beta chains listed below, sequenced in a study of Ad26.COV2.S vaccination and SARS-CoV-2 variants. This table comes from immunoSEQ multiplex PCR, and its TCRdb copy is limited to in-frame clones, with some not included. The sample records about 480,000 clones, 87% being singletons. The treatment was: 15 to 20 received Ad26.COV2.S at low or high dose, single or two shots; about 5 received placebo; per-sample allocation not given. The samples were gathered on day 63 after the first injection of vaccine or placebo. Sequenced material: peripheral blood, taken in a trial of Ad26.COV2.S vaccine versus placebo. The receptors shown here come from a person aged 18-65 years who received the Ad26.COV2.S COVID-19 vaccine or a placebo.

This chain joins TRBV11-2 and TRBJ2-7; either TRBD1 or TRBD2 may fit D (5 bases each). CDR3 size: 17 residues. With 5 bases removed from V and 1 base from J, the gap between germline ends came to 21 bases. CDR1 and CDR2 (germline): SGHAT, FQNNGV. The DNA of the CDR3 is TGTGCCAGCAGCCGATTGGGACCACTAGGATGGTCCTACGAGCAGTACTTC. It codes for CASSRLGPLGWSYEQYF.

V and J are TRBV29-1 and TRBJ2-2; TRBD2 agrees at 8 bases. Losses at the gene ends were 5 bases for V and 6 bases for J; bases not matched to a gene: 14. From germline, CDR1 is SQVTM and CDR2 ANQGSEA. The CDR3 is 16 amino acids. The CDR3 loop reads CSVSGGPAGAAGELFF. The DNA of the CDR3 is TGCAGCGTTTCCGGTGGTCCAGCGGGAGCAGCCGGGGAGCTGTTTTTT.

CDR3 DNA sequence: TGTGCCATCACGGCCGCCTCAGGGTTTAACACTGAAGCTTTCTTT. Protein sequence: CAITAASGFNTEAFF. The chain carries TRBV10-3 and TRBJ1-1; possibly TRBD1 for D (5 bases). CDR3 length equals 15 residues. Germline V CDR1 and CDR2: ENHRY, SYGVKD. V was cut by 7 bases and J by 2 bases, with 17 bases left in between.

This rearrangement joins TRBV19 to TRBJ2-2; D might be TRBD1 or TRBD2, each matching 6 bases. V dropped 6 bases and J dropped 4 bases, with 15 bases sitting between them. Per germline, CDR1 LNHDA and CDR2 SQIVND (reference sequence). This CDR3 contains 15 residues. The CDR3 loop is CASSPSPGATGELFF. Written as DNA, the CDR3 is TGTGCCAGTAGCCCTAGTCCGGGGGCCACCGGGGAGCTGTTTTTT.

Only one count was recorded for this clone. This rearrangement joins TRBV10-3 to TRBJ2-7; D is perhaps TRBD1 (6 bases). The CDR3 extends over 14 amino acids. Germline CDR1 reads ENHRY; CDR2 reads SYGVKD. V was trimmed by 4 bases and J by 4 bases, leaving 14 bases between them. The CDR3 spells CAISAGTQGYEQYF. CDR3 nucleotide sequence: TGTGCCATCAGTGCCGGGACACAAGGTTACGAGCAGTACTTC.

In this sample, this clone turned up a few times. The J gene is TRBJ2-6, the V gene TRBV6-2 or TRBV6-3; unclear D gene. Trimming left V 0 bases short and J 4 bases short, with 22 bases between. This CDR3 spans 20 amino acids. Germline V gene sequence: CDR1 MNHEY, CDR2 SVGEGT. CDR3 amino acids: CASSYSILGPRIPGANVLTF. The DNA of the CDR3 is TGTGCCAGCAGTTACTCGATCTTGGGCCCGAGGATCCCCGGGGCCAACGTCCTGACTTTC.

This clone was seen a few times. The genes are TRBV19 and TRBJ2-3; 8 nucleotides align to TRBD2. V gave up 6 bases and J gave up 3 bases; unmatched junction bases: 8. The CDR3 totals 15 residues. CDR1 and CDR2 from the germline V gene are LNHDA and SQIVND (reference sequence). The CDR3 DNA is TGTGCCAGTAGCAATGCGGGGGGCTGGACAGATACGCAGTATTTT. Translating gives CASSNAGGWTDTQYF.

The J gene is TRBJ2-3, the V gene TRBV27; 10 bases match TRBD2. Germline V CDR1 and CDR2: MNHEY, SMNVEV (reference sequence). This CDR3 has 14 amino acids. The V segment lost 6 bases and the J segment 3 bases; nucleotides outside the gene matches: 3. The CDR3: CASRASGRTDTQYF. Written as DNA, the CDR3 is TGTGCCAGCAGAGCTAGCGGGAGAACAGATACGCAGTATTTT.

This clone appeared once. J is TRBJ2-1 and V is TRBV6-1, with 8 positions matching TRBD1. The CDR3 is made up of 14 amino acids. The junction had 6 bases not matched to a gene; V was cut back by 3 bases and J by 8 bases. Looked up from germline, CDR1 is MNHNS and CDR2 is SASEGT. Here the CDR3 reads CASSEQGAWDEQFF. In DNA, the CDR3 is TGTGCCAGCAGTGAGCAGGGGGCTTGGGATGAGCAGTTCTTC.

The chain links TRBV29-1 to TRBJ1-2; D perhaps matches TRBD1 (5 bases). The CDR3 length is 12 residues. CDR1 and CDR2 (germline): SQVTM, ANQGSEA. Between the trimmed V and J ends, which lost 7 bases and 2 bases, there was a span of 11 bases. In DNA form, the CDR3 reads TGCAGCGCCTCAGGGACGAACTATGGCTACACCTTC. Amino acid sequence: CSASGTNYGYTF.

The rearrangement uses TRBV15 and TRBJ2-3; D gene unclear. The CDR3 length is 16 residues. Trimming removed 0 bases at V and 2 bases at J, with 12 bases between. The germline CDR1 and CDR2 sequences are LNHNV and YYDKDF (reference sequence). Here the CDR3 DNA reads TGTGCCACCAGCAGAGATTTCGGCAGTATCACAGATACGCAGTATTTT. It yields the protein CATSRDFGSITDTQYF. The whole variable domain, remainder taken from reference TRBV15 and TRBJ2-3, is DAMVIQNPRYQVTQFGKPVTLSCSQTLNHNVMYWYQQKSSQAPKLLFHYYDKDFNNEADTPDNFQSRRPNTSFCFLDIRSPGLGDTAMYLCATSRDFGSITDTQYFGPGTRLTVL.

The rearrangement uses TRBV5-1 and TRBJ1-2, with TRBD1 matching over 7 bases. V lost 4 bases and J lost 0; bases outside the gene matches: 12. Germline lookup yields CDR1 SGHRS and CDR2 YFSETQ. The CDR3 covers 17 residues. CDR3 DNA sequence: TGCGCCAGCAGCCTTGCGGCAGGGACAGTGGCTAACTATGGCTACACCTTC. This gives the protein CASSLAAGTVANYGYTF.

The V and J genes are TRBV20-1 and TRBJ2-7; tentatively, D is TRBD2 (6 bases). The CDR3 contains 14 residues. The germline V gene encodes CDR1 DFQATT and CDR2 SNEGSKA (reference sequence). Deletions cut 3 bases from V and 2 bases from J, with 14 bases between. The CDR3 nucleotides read TGCAGTGCTAGTTCGCGGGACCAAGCCTACGAGCAGTACTTC. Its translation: CSASSRDQAYEQYF.

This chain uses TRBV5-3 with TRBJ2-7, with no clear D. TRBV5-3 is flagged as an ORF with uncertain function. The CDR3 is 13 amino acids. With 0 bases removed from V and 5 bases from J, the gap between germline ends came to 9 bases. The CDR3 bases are TGTGCCAGAAGCTTGGCTGGGGTGGACGAGCAGTACTTC. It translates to CARSLAGVDEQYF.

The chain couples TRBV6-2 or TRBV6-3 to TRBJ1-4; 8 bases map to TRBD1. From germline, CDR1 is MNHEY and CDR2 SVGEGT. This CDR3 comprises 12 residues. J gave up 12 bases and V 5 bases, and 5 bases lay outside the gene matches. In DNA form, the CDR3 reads TGTGCCAGCAGTCGCGGGACAGGCGAACTGTTTTTT. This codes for CASSRGTGELFF.

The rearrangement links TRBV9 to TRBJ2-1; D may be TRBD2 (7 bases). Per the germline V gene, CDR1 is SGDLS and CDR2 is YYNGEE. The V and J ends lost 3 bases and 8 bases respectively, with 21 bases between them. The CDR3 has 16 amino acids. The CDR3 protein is CASSAWGGQAIDEQFF. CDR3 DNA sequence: TGTGCCAGCAGCGCATGGGGGGGACAAGCTATTGATGAGCAGTTCTTC.

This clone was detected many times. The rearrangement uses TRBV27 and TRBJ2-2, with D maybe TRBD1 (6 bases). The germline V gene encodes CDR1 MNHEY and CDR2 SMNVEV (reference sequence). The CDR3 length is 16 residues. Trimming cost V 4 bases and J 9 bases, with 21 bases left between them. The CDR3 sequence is CASSYLNLGQPWELFF. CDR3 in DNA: TGTGCCAGCAGTTACCTAAATCTCGGACAGCCGTGGGAGCTGTTTTTT.

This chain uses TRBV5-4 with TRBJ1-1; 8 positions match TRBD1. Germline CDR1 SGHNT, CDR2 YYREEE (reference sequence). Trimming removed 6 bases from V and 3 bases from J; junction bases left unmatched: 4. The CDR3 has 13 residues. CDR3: CASNEQGDTEAFF. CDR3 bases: TGTGCCAGCAACGAACAGGGGGACACTGAAGCTTTCTTT.

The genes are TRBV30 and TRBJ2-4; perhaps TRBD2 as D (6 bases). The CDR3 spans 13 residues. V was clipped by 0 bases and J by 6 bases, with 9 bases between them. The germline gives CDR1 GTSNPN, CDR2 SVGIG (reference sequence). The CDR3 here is CAWSVAGVNIQYF. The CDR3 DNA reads TGTGCCTGGAGTGTAGCGGGTGTAAACATTCAGTACTTC.

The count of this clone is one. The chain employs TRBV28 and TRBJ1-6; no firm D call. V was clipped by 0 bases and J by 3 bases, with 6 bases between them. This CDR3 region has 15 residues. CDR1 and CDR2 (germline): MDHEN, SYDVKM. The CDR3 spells CASSLWADYNSPLHF. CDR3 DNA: TGTGCCAGCAGTTTATGGGCGGACTATAATTCACCCCTCCACTTT. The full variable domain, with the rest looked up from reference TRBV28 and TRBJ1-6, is DVKVTQSSRYLVKRTGEKVFLECVQDMDHENMFWYRQDPGLGLRLIYFSYDVKMKEKGDIPEGYSVSREKKERFSLILESASTNQTSMYLCASSLWADYNSPLHFGNGTRLTVT.

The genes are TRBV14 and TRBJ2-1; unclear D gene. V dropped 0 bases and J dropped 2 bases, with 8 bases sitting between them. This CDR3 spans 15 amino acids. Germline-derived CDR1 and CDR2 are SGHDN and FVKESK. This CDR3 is CASSQDRAAYNEQFF. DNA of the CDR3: TGTGCCAGCAGCCAAGATCGGGCCGCCTACAATGAGCAGTTCTTC.

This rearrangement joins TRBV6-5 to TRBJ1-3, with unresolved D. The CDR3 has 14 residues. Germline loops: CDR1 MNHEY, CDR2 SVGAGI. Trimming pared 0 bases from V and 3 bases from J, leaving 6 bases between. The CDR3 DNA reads TGTGCCAGCAGTTACTCACCAGGTGGAAACACCATATATTTT. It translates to CASSYSPGGNTIYF.

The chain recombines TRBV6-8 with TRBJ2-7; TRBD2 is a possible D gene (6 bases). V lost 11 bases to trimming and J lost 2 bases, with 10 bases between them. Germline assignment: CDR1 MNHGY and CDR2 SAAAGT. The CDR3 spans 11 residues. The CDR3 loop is CAGTRPYEQYF. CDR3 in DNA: TGTGCCGGGACTCGCCCCTACGAGCAGTACTTC.

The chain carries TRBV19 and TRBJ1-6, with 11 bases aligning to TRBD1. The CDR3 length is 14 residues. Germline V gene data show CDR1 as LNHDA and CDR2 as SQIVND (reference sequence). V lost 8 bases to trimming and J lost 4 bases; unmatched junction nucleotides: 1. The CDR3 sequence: CASGDRGYNSPLHF. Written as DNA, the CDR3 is TGTGCCAGTGGGGACAGGGGGTATAATTCACCCCTCCACTTT. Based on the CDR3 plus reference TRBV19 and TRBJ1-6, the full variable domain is DGGITQSPKYLFRKEGQNVTLSCEQNLNHDAMYWYRQDPGQGLRLIYYSQIVNDFQKGDIAEGYSVSREKKESFPLTVTSAQKNPTAFYLCASGDRGYNSPLHFGNGTRLTVT.

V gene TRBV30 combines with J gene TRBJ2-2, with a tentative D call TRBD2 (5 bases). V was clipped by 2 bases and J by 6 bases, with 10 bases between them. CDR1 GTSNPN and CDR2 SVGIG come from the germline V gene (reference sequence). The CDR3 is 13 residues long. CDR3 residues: CAWSNGVSGELFF. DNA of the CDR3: TGTGCCTGGAGTAACGGGGTCTCCGGGGAGCTGTTTTTT.

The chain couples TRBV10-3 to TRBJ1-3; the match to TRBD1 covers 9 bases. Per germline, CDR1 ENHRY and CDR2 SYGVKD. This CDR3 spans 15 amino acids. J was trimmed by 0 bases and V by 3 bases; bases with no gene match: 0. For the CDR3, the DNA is TGTGCCATCAGTGAACAGGGGGCCTCTGGAAACACCATATATTTT. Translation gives CAISEQGASGNTIYF.

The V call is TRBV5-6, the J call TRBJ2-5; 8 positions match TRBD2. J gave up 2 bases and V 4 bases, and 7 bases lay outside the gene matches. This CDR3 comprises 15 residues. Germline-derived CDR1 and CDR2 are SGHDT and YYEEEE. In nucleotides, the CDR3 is TGTGCCAGCAGCCTCTCGGGAGGGCGGCAAGAGACCCAGTACTTC. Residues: CASSLSGGRQETQYF.